The T cell receptor (beta chain) described here comes from a study of blood T cell repertoires in COVID-19. The CDR3 has 13 residues. V shed 3 bases and J shed 8 bases, with 13 bases lying between them. Clones were read by immunoSEQ multiplex PCR, and TCRdb kept only the in-frame ones, dropping some. This sample has roughly 200,000 clones, with about 88% found just once. The sequenced sample consisted of peripheral blood. The source of this sequence is a man aged 18 to 30 with active or convalescent COVID-19. The V call is TRBV12-3 or TRBV12-4, the J call TRBJ1-1, with D unclear. For the CDR3, the DNA is TGTGCCAGCAGTTTTATCATTACCAGGGAAGCTTTCTTT. This translates into CASSFIITREAFF.